Below, 9 T cell receptor beta chains from the same sample are listed, as sequenced in a study of T cells in Graves' hyperthyroidism and ophthalmopathy. TCR beta CDR3 sequences were amplified from RNA transcripts. Using the HTBI primer set, a first-round RT-PCR was run on the TCR CDR3. MiXCR, run by TCRdb on the multiplex PCR reads, gives a single entry per CDR3 protein. Among 280,000 or so distinct CDR3 sequences listed, approximately 26% were seen once. The sample comprised blood. The receptors originated from a man in his forties or fifties with Graves' hyperthyroidism that later progressed to Graves' ophthalmopathy.

The chain joins TRBV30 to TRBJ1-1; tentatively, D is TRBD1 (5 bases). The CDR3 is made up of 16 amino acids. The V end was cut by 0 bases, the J end by 4 bases, with 18 bases between. Germline V gene sequence: CDR1 GTSNPN, CDR2 SVGIG (reference sequence). In nucleotides, the CDR3 is TGTGCCTGGAGTGTACTAGAAGATTGGGGCGGCACTGAAGCTTTCTTT. The encoded protein is CAWSVLEDWGGTEAFF.

This clonotype was observed at least ten times. The chain is built from TRBV19 and TRBJ1-2; unclear D gene. The CDR3 consists of 11 residues. V dropped 5 bases and J dropped 9 bases, with 10 bases sitting between them. Germline V gene lookup returns CDR1 LNHDA and CDR2 SQIVND (reference sequence). In DNA, the CDR3 is TGTGCCAGTAGTGTTGACCTTCGCTACACCTTC. Its protein product is CASSVDLRYTF. Drawing the rest from reference TRBV19 and TRBJ1-2, the complete variable domain is DGGITQSPKYLFRKEGQNVTLSCEQNLNHDAMYWYRQDPGQGLRLIYYSQIVNDFQKGDIAEGYSVSREKKESFPLTVTSAQKNPTAFYLCASSVDLRYTFGSGTRLTVV.

The chain combines TRBV19 with TRBJ2-7; D may match TRBD1 or TRBD2 (6 bases each). CDR3 size: 13 residues. Germline CDR1 is LNHDA and CDR2 is SQIVND (reference sequence). The V gene lost 10 bases and the J gene lost 4 bases, with 17 bases spanning the gap. The CDR3 here is CATQRGDGYEQYF. The CDR3 region has the DNA TGTGCCACCCAAAGGGGGGACGGATACGAGCAGTACTTC.

This chain links TRBV7-2 with TRBJ1-5; D remains ambiguous. Germline V gene sequence: CDR1 SGHTA, CDR2 FQGNSA. CDR3 length equals 13 residues. Trimming removed 5 bases from V and 5 bases from J, with 10 bases in between. The CDR3 loop is CASSTMWDQPQHF. The CDR3 nucleotides read TGTGCCAGCAGCACCATGTGGGATCAGCCCCAGCATTTT.

This clonotype was seen more than once but under ten times. This chain's CDR3 is CASSTGAGGADYGYTF. CDR3 DNA sequence: TGCGCCAGCAGCACCGGAGCAGGGGGCGCGGACTATGGCTACACCTTC. The chain joins TRBV5-1 to TRBJ1-2; 8 nucleotides agree with TRBD1. Germline values: CDR1 SGHRS, CDR2 YFSETQ. The CDR3 is made up of 16 amino acids. J lost 3 bases, V lost 4 bases, and 11 bases had no gene match.

This chain connects TRBV10-3 to TRBJ2-5; D remains unclear. This CDR3 spans 13 amino acids. Germline CDR1 reads ENHRY; CDR2 reads SYGVKD. Trimming cost V 6 bases and J 1 base, with 9 bases left between them. CDR3 in amino acids: CAISPSAQETQYF. Here the CDR3 DNA reads TGTGCCATCAGCCCATCGGCCCAAGAGACCCAGTACTTC.

In its sample, this clonotype was seen many times. The chain combines TRBV6-5 with TRBJ2-5; D is perhaps TRBD1 (5 bases). The CDR3 spans 15 residues. V was pared by 6 bases and J by 2 bases, with 16 bases between. The germline CDR1 and CDR2 sequences are MNHEY and SVGAGI. This CDR3 reads CASSHHLTVQETQYF. The DNA of the CDR3 is TGTGCCAGCAGCCACCACTTGACAGTGCAAGAGACCCAGTACTTC.

This rearrangement joins TRBV6-5 to TRBJ2-7; possibly TRBD2 for D (6 bases). Germline V gene sequence: CDR1 MNHEY, CDR2 SVGAGI. V was pared by 5 bases and J by 0 bases, with 14 bases between. There are 15 residues in the CDR3. For the CDR3, the DNA is TGTGCCAGCAGTCGCTCGGGACTTATCTCCTACGAGCAGTACTTC. This codes for CASSRSGLISYEQYF.

The genes are TRBV11-2 and TRBJ2-7, with D tentatively TRBD1 or TRBD2 (5 bases each). V lost 5 bases to trimming and J lost 5 bases, with 19 bases between them. The CDR3 totals 15 residues. The germline V gene has CDR1 SGHAT and CDR2 FQNNGV. CDR3 coding DNA: TGTGCCAGCAGCCCCCGTTCAAGGGACCTCAACGAGCAGTACTTC. Translation: CASSPRSRDLNEQYF.